The present entry profiles one T cell receptor (beta chain) with its context. These data are taken from a study of control samples from healthy donors and cancer patients. Measured with immunoSEQ multiplex PCR; TCRdb has only the in-frame clones, and not every one. The sample consists of about 100,000 clones, approximately 84% of them appearing once. Germline CDR1 KGHDR, CDR2 SFDVKD. The CDR3 extends over 14 amino acids. V was shortened by 3 bases and J by 5 bases, with 12 bases between the two germline ends. The chain recombines TRBV24-1 with TRBJ2-5; unclear D gene. The sample was blood. This clonotype was obtained from a woman aged 45-65 years in good health. The CDR3 loop reads CATSDDVQRETQYF. The DNA for the CDR3 is TGTGCCACCAGTGATGACGTCCAGAGGGAGACCCAGTACTTC.